Each of the 27 T cell receptor beta chains below was sequenced from the same sample in a study of post-analysis software for immune sequencing data. Unique molecular identifiers were present in the TCR beta cDNA libraries. Each CDR3 protein gets one entry after TCRdb re-called the PCR reads with MiXCR. Here the sample spans about 460,000 distinct CDR3 sequences, 45% being singletons. These TCRs are of unknown antigen specificity. Study-level results: Relative to controls, patients had about five TRBV segments at higher frequency, with TRBV5-6, TRBV5-1 and TRBV20-1 among these.

Sequences were obtained from blood. These receptors originate from a girl between 10 and 17 years old with multiple sclerosis.

This clonotype has a handful of counts. The chain joins TRBV20-1 to TRBJ2-7; 8 nucleotides align to TRBD2. There are 13 residues in the CDR3. Germline loops: CDR1 DFQATT, CDR2 SNEGSKA (reference sequence). J lost 4 bases, V lost 4 bases, and 6 bases had no gene match. The CDR3 coding sequence is TGCAGTGCTATAGGCAGCGGGAGTTACGAGCAGTACTTC. Translating gives CSAIGSGSYEQYF.

This clonotype was seen a few times. The chain employs TRBV12-3 or TRBV12-4 and TRBJ2-1, with D hard to call. This CDR3 has 16 residues. V was trimmed by 6 bases and J by 2 bases, leaving 17 bases between them. CDR3 nucleotides: TGTGCCAGCAGCCTCGGGCCCTCGGCCGCCTACAATGAGCAGTTCTTC. Translating gives CASSLGPSAAYNEQFF.

This clonotype was observed a few times. This chain links TRBV28 with TRBJ2-3; D unclear. The CDR3 is made up of 17 amino acids. Per germline, CDR1 MDHEN and CDR2 SYDVKM. V was pared by 1 base and J by 1 base, with 15 bases between. The DNA for the CDR3 is TGTGCCAGCAGTTTATTTCTGGGCCTAGAAGGCACAGATACGCAGTATTTT. It translates to CASSLFLGLEGTDTQYF.

This clonotype was seen just once. The chain employs TRBV7-2 and TRBJ2-4; TRBD1 matches 7 bases. The J call is doubtful: the DNA matches TRBJ2-7 better. CDR1 is SGHTA and CDR2 is FQGNSA in the germline V gene. This CDR3 is built from 14 residues. Here the CDR3 DNA reads TGTGCCAGCATTCCCGACAGGGATTACTACGAGCAGTACTTC. Translating gives CASIPDRDYYEQYF.

In this sample, this clonotype turned up a few times. J is TRBJ2-7 and V is TRBV20-1; tentatively, D is TRBD2 (6 bases). Germline V lookup: CDR1 DFQATT, CDR2 SNEGSKA (reference sequence). This CDR3 spans 15 amino acids. V gave up 3 bases and J gave up 5 bases, with 20 bases separating them. This CDR3 reads CSARSGTGEFHEQYF. DNA for the CDR3: TGCAGTGCTAGGTCTGGGACGGGGGAGTTCCACGAGCAGTACTTC.

This sequence joins TRBV28 and TRBJ1-4; D remains ambiguous. The length of the CDR3 is 13 residues. The germline V gene has CDR1 MDHEN and CDR2 SYDVKM. Trimming removed 4 bases at V and 8 bases at J, with 11 bases between. CDR3 region: CASSWSPGEKLFF. The CDR3 DNA reads TGTGCCAGCAGTTGGTCCCCTGGGGAAAAACTGTTTTTT.

This clonotype showed up just a few times. The junction departs from the called germline gene at one end, perhaps through a read error. CDR3 sequence reads: CASSLARTTRETQYF. In DNA, the CDR3 is TGTGCTAGCAGCTTAGCGCGGACTACCAGGGAGACCCAGTACTTC. V and J are TRBV7-7 and TRBJ2-5; the D gene is possibly TRBD2 (6 bases). Germline V CDR1 and CDR2: SSHAT, FNYEAQ (reference sequence). This CDR3 has 15 residues.

This chain joins TRBV12-3 or TRBV12-4 and TRBJ1-6; 11 bases align to TRBD1. The CDR3 is 16 amino acids. Trimming at V came to 5 bases and at J to 10 bases, leaving 10 bases not matched to a gene. The CDR3 reads CASSPRTGGSRSPLHF. The CDR3 DNA sequence: TGTGCCAGCAGTCCCCGGACAGGGGGCTCAAGGTCACCCCTCCACTTT.

The chain carries TRBV29-1 and TRBJ1-6; the D is unclear. The CDR3 has 19 amino acids. V dropped 0 bases and J dropped 7 bases, with 25 bases sitting between them. CDR1 and CDR2 (germline): SQVTM, ANQGSEA. DNA of the CDR3: TGCAGCGTTGAAGAAGGTTTCGAAGGGCCCGAAATTGTAAATTCACCCCTCCACTTT. Its protein product is CSVEEGFEGPEIVNSPLHF.

The rearrangement joins TRBV20-1 to TRBJ2-3; no reliable D call. This CDR3 has 15 amino acids. CDR1 is DFQATT, CDR2 SNEGSKA, per germline (reference sequence). Deletions cut 6 bases from V and 2 bases from J, with 18 bases between. This chain's CDR3 is CSASDAKRPTDTQYF. DNA of the CDR3: TGCAGTGCCAGCGATGCGAAGAGGCCCACAGATACGCAGTATTTT.

In this sample, this clonotype turned up a few times. The rearrangement links TRBV5-1 to TRBJ2-1, with 10 positions matching TRBD2. J lost 7 bases, V lost 1 base, and 2 bases had no gene match. The germline CDR1 and CDR2 sequences are SGHRS and YFSETQ. This CDR3 contains 14 residues. The CDR3: CASSLPSGSNEQFF. The CDR3 region has the DNA TGCGCCAGCAGCTTGCCTAGCGGGAGTAATGAGCAGTTCTTC. Supplemented by reference TRBV5-1 and TRBJ2-1, the full variable domain reads KAGVTQTPRYLIKTRGQQVTLSCSPISGHRSVSWYQQTPGQGLQFLFEYFSETQRNKGNFPGRFSGRQFSNSRSEMNVSTLELGDSALYLCASSLPSGSNEQFFGPGTRLTVL.

The table lists this clonotype with a count of one. The chain has TRBV5-1 and TRBJ1-4; TRBD1 matches 10 bases. CDR1 SGHRS and CDR2 YFSETQ come from the germline V gene. V shed 4 bases, J shed 7 bases, and the junction held 7 bases outside the gene matches. The CDR3 covers 15 residues. The CDR3 loop is CASSLTTGGVEKLFF. CDR3 DNA: TGCGCCAGCAGCCTTACGACAGGGGGCGTTGAAAAACTGTTTTTT.

The chain is built from TRBV15 and TRBJ2-1; maybe TRBD1 (5 bases). Germline assignment: CDR1 LNHNV and CDR2 YYDKDF (reference sequence). This CDR3 is built from 12 residues. The ends were cut back, 1 base at V and 7 bases at J, with 5 bases in the middle. This chain's CDR3 is CATSRAGNEQFF. CDR3 coding DNA: TGTGCCACCAGCAGAGCAGGGAATGAGCAGTTCTTC.

This clonotype was counted only a few times. The V and J genes are TRBV5-1 and TRBJ2-5; 9 bases are shared with TRBD2. The better agreement between TRBJ2-7 and the DNA end casts doubt on the J call. Germline values: CDR1 SGHRS, CDR2 YFSETQ. The CDR3 spans 15 residues. CDR3: CASSPTSGGLYEQYF. CDR3 sequence (DNA): TGCGCCAGCAGCCCGACTAGCGGAGGACTATACGAGCAGTACTTC.

This rearrangement joins TRBV5-5 to TRBJ1-4, with 12 bases that match TRBD1. CDR3 size: 15 residues. The ends lost 0 bases at V and 8 bases at J; junction bases unmatched: 2. From germline, CDR1 is SGHKS and CDR2 YYEKEE (reference sequence). CDR3 region: CASSLVGTGGEKLFF. The CDR3, as DNA: TGTGCCAGCAGCTTGGTTGGGACAGGGGGCGAAAAACTGTTTTTT.

This clonotype was recorded a few times. The chain uses TRBV6-5 and TRBJ1-1; D unclear. The V end lost 5 bases, the J end lost 0 bases, and 10 bases lay between the germline ends. The germline CDR1 and CDR2 sequences are MNHEY and SVGAGI. CDR3 length equals 14 residues. CDR3 coding DNA: TGTGCCAGCAGTGCCACAGCGATGAACACTGAAGCTTTCTTT. This sequence encodes CASSATAMNTEAFF.

The chain uses TRBV20-1 and TRBJ2-5, with 9 positions matching TRBD2. The V and J ends lost 5 bases and 1 base, in that order; junction bases with no gene match: 2. Germline V gene sequence: CDR1 DFQATT, CDR2 SNEGSKA (reference sequence). The CDR3 covers 13 residues. The CDR3 here is CSAQTSGQETQYF. The DNA for the CDR3 is TGCAGTGCTCAGACTAGCGGCCAAGAGACCCAGTACTTC.

This chain uses TRBV15 with TRBJ2-7, with 12 bases lining up with TRBD1. This CDR3 region has 15 residues. Germline loops: CDR1 LNHNV, CDR2 YYDKDF (reference sequence). V lost 3 bases and J lost 3; bases outside the gene matches: 3. DNA of the CDR3: TGTGCCACCAGCAGGGGGACAGGGGGCTTCTACGAGCAGTACTTC. Its protein is CATSRGTGGFYEQYF.

This clonotype was detected a few times. J is TRBJ2-3 and V is TRBV7-9; D is ambiguous. The length of the CDR3 is 15 residues. Trimming pared 1 base from V and 1 base from J, leaving 9 bases between. Germline-derived CDR1 and CDR2 are SEHNR and FQNEAQ (reference sequence). CDR3 residues: CASSLDVGGTDTQYF. The DNA for the CDR3 is TGTGCCAGCAGCTTAGATGTTGGCGGCACAGATACGCAGTATTTT.

The chain is built from TRBV20-1 and TRBJ2-3; D unresolved. Per the germline V gene, CDR1 is DFQATT and CDR2 is SNEGSKA (reference sequence). V was shortened by 0 bases and J by 6 bases, with 1 base between the two germline ends. The CDR3 totals 10 residues. Written as DNA, the CDR3 is TGCAGTGCTAGAGATGATACGCAGTATTTT. This sequence encodes CSARDDTQYF.

The chain links TRBV6-2 or TRBV6-3 to TRBJ2-5; TRBD1 matches at 7 bases. The J call may be wrong; the DNA end is better matched by TRBJ2-7. Germline V CDR1 and CDR2: MNHEY, SVGEGT. The CDR3 is 14 amino acids. CDR3 bases: TGTGCCAGCAGCGAGTCCCGGGACAGATACGAGCAGTACTTC. This encodes CASSESRDRYEQYF.

The chain has TRBV10-3 and TRBJ2-7; 9 nucleotides line up with TRBD1. Unmatched junction bases numbered 10, after V lost 6 bases and J lost 1 base. Germline-derived CDR1 and CDR2 are ENHRY and SYGVKD. The CDR3 has 16 amino acids. CDR3 sequence: CAISWSPGQGSYEQYF. The CDR3 bases are TGTGCCATCAGCTGGAGTCCGGGACAGGGATCCTACGAGCAGTACTTC.

CDR3 in amino acids: CASSLANRVYEQYF. CDR3 nucleotides: TGTGCCAGCAGCTTGGCCAACAGGGTGTACGAGCAGTACTTC. The J gene is TRBJ2-7, the V gene TRBV5-6; possible D gene TRBD1, 6 bases. The CDR3 contains 14 residues. V lost 0 bases, J lost 4 bases, and 11 bases lay in between. Germline V gives CDR1 SGHDT, CDR2 YYEEEE.

This chain links TRBV20-1 with TRBJ2-1; TRBD2 matches at 7 bases. The length of the CDR3 is 14 residues. With V trimmed by 2 bases and J by 2 bases, 3 bases remained unmatched. Germline lookup yields CDR1 DFQATT and CDR2 SNEGSKA (reference sequence). The CDR3 bases are TGCAGTGCTAGATCGGGGGGTCCCTACAATGAGCAGTTCTTC. As protein: CSARSGGPYNEQFF.

In its sample, this clonotype was seen once. V and J are TRBV4-1 and TRBJ2-7, with D possibly TRBD2 on 5 matching bases. The V and J ends lost 1 base and 3 bases respectively, with 13 bases between them. Germline V lookup: CDR1 MGHRA, CDR2 YSYEKL. CDR3 length equals 15 residues. This chain's CDR3 is CASSQGGGDYYEQYF. For the CDR3, the DNA is TGCGCCAGCAGCCAAGGAGGAGGAGACTACTACGAGCAGTACTTC.

This clonotype was seen a few times. The chain combines TRBV7-9 with TRBJ1-4, with D tentatively TRBD1 (5 bases). Germline V CDR1 and CDR2: SEHNR, FQNEAQ (reference sequence). The ends were cut back, 6 bases at V and 11 bases at J, with 13 bases in the middle. This CDR3 is built from 12 residues. The CDR3 nucleotides read TGTGCCAGCAGATCCCAGTCAGGGAAACTGTTTTTT. It codes for CASRSQSGKLFF.

The chain joins TRBV5-5 to TRBJ1-2, with 8 bases aligning to TRBD1. The germline V gene has CDR1 SGHKS and CDR2 YYEKEE (reference sequence). The CDR3 is 15 amino acids. V lost 4 bases to trimming and J lost 4 bases; unmatched junction nucleotides: 9. The CDR3 spells CASSPRDRNPYGYTF. The CDR3 DNA sequence: TGTGCCAGCAGCCCGAGGGACAGGAACCCCTATGGCTACACCTTC.